A single TCR beta chain is shown here with its context. TCRdb re-called the 5' RACE reads with MiXCR, one entry per CDR3 protein. The repertoire holds roughly 350,000 distinct CDR3 sequences, with 12% as singletons. V lost 0 bases and J lost 9; bases outside the gene matches: 9. The CDR3 runs 16 residues. Germline CDR1 and CDR2: SGHNT and YYREEE (reference sequence). The sample belongs to a study of identical twins. This same sample was also part of a study on yellow fever vaccine responses in identical twins.

The chain employs TRBV5-4 and TRBJ2-1; 10 nucleotides line up with TRBD2. This clonotype originated in a woman younger than 30 in good health. The specimen sequenced was CD8+ T cells sorted from blood. The CDR3 loop is CASSLESGGAWGEQFF. The DNA of the CDR3 is TGTGCCAGCAGCTTGGAAAGCGGGGGGGCCTGGGGTGAGCAGTTCTTC.